This T cell receptor (beta chain) was profiled in a study of cytomegalovirus exposure and HLA in healthy donors. In the PCR, 60 Vbeta and 13 Jbeta primers were used. Sequenced by immunoSEQ multiplex PCR; TCRdb stores in-frame clones only, minus some. The sample includes over 150,000 clones, roughly four fifths of them seen just once. The sample taken for sequencing was PBMCs. The origin of this receptor is a girl aged 10 to 17 in good health and CMV-seropositive.

CDR3 residues: CSVGTVYNEQFF. The CDR3 DNA reads as TGCAGCGTTGGGACTGTATACAATGAGCAGTTCTTC. The V call is TRBV29-1, the J call TRBJ2-1; possibly TRBD2 for D (5 bases). CDR3 size: 12 residues. The germline CDR1 and CDR2 sequences are SQVTM and ANQGSEA. V shed 4 bases and J shed 4 bases, with 8 bases lying between them.